The sequence of this T cell receptor beta chain was determined in a study of beta chain features in type 1 diabetes. CDR3 size: 11 residues. Germline CDR1 MNHNY, CDR2 SVGAGI (reference sequence). V shed 5 bases and J shed 8 bases, with 9 bases lying between them. cDNA synthesis used the whole RNA isolate, giving expressed TCRB sequences. The data were produced by immunoSEQ multiplex PCR, yet TCRdb's version contains in-frame clones alone and is incomplete. The table includes around 690,000 clones, roughly 12% detected once. With regard to this clone: Its antigen is unknown.

Study-wide findings and caveats: Researchers report that Type 1 diabetes patients had moderately but significantly shorter TCRB CDR3s across all four CD4+ subsets.

This sequence originates from a man younger than 45 with type 1 diabetes. The sequencing sample was made of naive CD4+ T cells from blood. The rearrangement uses TRBV6-6 and TRBJ1-2; no clear D. The CDR3 region has the DNA TGTGCCAGCAGTCCCACGATCGGCTACACCTTC. Amino acids: CASSPTIGYTF.